Listed below are T cell receptor beta chains from one sample, sequenced in a study of blood T cell repertoires in COVID-19. TCRdb's copy holds only in-frame clones and misses some; the assay was immunoSEQ multiplex PCR. The sample lists hundreds of thousands of clones; over 75% were seen once. Sequenced: PBMCs or T cells enriched from blood (not recorded which). The receptors originated from a man aged 35-49 years in a cohort exposed to, infected with or recovered from COVID-19 (not recorded which). The CDR3 runs from the conserved cysteine through the conserved F or W. A D gene is named only where the DNA matches it firmly. The size field is filled for only some rows; it gives once, few, many or a size class.

15,TRBV5-6,-,TRBJ2-1,-,CASKRGVSSYNEQFF,TGTGCCAGCAAAAGAGGTGTTAGCTCCTACAATGAGCAGTTCTTC
13,TRBV2,-,TRBJ2-7,TRBD2,CASSERTSGEQYF,TGTGCCAGCAGTGAAAGGACTAGCGGCGAGCAGTACTTC
17,TRBV3-1/TRBV3-2,-,TRBJ2-7,TRBD1,CASSQGTGASLRYEQYF,TGTGCCAGCAGCCAAGGGACAGGGGCGTCACTCCGCTACGAGCAGTACTTC
13,TRBV24-1,-,TRBJ2-7,TRBD1,CATSDGDRHEQYF,TGTGCCACCAGTGACGGGGACAGGCACGAGCAGTACTTC
13,TRBV19,-,TRBJ1-1,-,CASTLGGNTEAFF,TGTGCCAGTACACTCGGGGGTAACACTGAAGCTTTCTTT
13,TRBV10-2,once,TRBJ1-1,TRBD1,CASKTGANTEAFF,TGCGCCAGCAAGACAGGGGCGAACACTGAAGCTTTCTTT
13,TRBV14,-,TRBJ2-5,TRBD2,CASRKLAEETQYF,TGTGCCAGCAGAAAACTAGCGGAAGAGACCCAGTACTTC
12,TRBV18,few,TRBJ1-1,-,CASSSGVTEAFF,TGTGCCAGCTCATCAGGGGTAACTGAAGCTTTCTTT
14,TRBV7-8,-,TRBJ2-3,-,CASSKSRGPDTQYF,TGTGCCAGCAGCAAAAGTCGAGGGCCAGATACGCAGTATTTT
16,TRBV3-1/TRBV3-2,-,TRBJ2-7,TRBD2,CASSQLLGEGQGKQYF,TGTGCCAGCAGCCAACTACTAGGGGAGGGCCAGGGTAAGCAGTACTTC
18,TRBV2,-,TRBJ2-1,TRBD2,CASSANSLAAQSYNEQFF,TGTGCCAGCAGTGCGAATTCACTAGCGGCTCAATCCTACAATGAGCAGTTCTTC
15,TRBV11-2,-,TRBJ2-5,TRBD2,CASSFRTSGQETQYF,TGTGCCAGCAGCTTCCGGACTAGCGGACAAGAGACCCAGTACTTC
13,TRBV7-9,-,TRBJ2-7,TRBD1,CASSLGTVYEQYF,TGTGCCAGCAGCCTAGGGACAGTCTACGAGCAGTACTTC
14,TRBV5-1,-,TRBJ2-3,TRBD1,CASRLTGYTDTQYF,TGCGCCAGCAGATTGACAGGGTACACAGATACGCAGTATTTT
19,TRBV19,-,TRBJ1-5,TRBD1,CASSIDLRTGVYSNQPQHF,TGTGCCAGTAGTATAGATCTCCGGACAGGGGTTTATAGCAATCAGCCCCAGCATTTT
13,TRBV7-6,few,TRBJ1-4,-,CASSPRDSEKLFF,TGTGCCAGCAGCCCGAGGGACTCTGAAAAACTGTTTTTT
15,TRBV7-9,-,TRBJ1-1,TRBD1,CASSTGGGEIREAFF,TGTGCCAGCAGTACAGGGGGCGGAGAAATCCGTGAAGCTTTCTTT
15,TRBV29-1,-,TRBJ2-3,TRBD2,CSVGGTSGITDTQYF,TGCAGCGTTGGCGGGACTAGCGGGATCACAGATACGCAGTATTTT
14,TRBV18,-,TRBJ1-4,TRBD1,CASSPGTVKEKLFF,TGTGCCAGCTCACCGGGGACAGTGAAAGAAAAACTGTTTTTT
13,TRBV5-1,-,TRBJ1-5,TRBD1,CASREGAGQPQHF,TGCGCCAGCAGAGAGGGGGCGGGTCAGCCCCAGCATTTT
15,TRBV3-1/TRBV3-2,-,TRBJ1-5,-,CASSQDQGGGQPQHF,TGTGCCAGCAGCCAAGATCAAGGCGGCGGTCAGCCCCAGCATTTT
15,TRBV6-2/TRBV6-3,-,TRBJ2-5,TRBD1,CASSYSGDREETQYF,TGTGCCAGCAGTTACTCCGGCGACAGGGAAGAGACCCAGTACTTC
16,TRBV24-1,once,TRBJ2-3,TRBD1,CATSDPGQGLGDTQYF,TGTGCCACCAGTGATCCCGGACAGGGGCTAGGGGATACGCAGTATTTT
14,TRBV6-5,-,TRBJ2-5,TRBD1,CASSFTGVGETQYF,TGTGCCAGCAGTTTTACAGGGGTTGGAGAGACCCAGTACTTC